A selection of T cell receptor beta chains follows, all from one sample in a study of blood T cell repertoires in COVID-19. Here immunoSEQ multiplex PCR was the method, and the copy in TCRdb shows in-frame clones only, minus some. Of 230,000 or so clones listed, 80% to 85% were seen once; the top ten hold approximately 20%. Input material: peripheral blood. The receptors derive from a man under 40 with active or convalescent COVID-19. The CDR3 runs from the conserved cysteine through the conserved F or W. Fields, in order: V gene, J gene, CDR3 protein.

TRBV5-1	TRBJ1-1	CASSTIQGANTEAFF
TRBV28	TRBJ1-2	CASSLRGRQVIYGYTF
TRBV9	TRBJ2-7	CASSAGGGEQYF
TRBV5-1	TRBJ2-6	CASSLPLGAGANVLTF
TRBV6-6	TRBJ2-5	CASSQILSGTSGPETQYF
TRBV19	TRBJ2-1	CASTSAGPRNNEQFF
TRBV3-1/TRBV3-2	TRBJ2-7	CAGTGGGNEQYF
TRBV10-2	TRBJ2-2	CASRSGGAVTGELFF
TRBV4-2	TRBJ1-2	CASSQEGRGLYGYTF
TRBV7-6	TRBJ1-5	CASSLRRLDLSLNQPQHF
TRBV2	TRBJ2-7	CASSKDKSYEQYF
TRBV18	TRBJ1-2	CASSPTVRDGYTF
TRBV29-1	TRBJ2-1	CSVEDGPPGGNEQFF
TRBV9	TRBJ1-2	CASSTGQGARDYGYTF
TRBV7-2	TRBJ2-2	CASSLPGILTGELFF
TRBV13	TRBJ2-1	CASSSLLREGVGEQFF
TRBV5-4	TRBJ1-2	CASTQGQKNYGYTF
TRBV4-1	TRBJ2-7	CASSQDSGGAYEQYF
TRBV6-2/TRBV6-3	TRBJ2-1	CASSTRSYNEQFF
TRBV6-2/TRBV6-3	TRBJ2-7	CASSYIADSYEQYF
TRBV20-1	TRBJ1-1	CSARMLTEAFF